This T cell receptor (beta chain) is drawn from a study of blood T cell repertoires in COVID-19. Study-level information: There were acute and convalescent COVID-19 samples, and they came from the United States, Italy and Spain.

In the original workflow: How many nucleated cells were present was estimated from reference gene primer amplification. Generated by immunoSEQ multiplex PCR, the TCRdb table keeps only in-frame clones and is missing some. The V and J calls and clone size are taken from that table; D and trimming were inferred from the DNA. The sample shows approximately 90,000 clones, 65% to 90% of them seen only once. Deletions cut 2 bases from V and 4 bases from J, with 12 bases between. Germline values: CDR1 MDHEN, CDR2 SYDVKM. The CDR3 spans 15 residues. The chain links TRBV28 to TRBJ1-5, with D perhaps TRBD1 (6 bases). The TCR comes from a woman older than 75 with acute or convalescent COVID-19. Input material: peripheral blood. CDR3 loop: CASSLRGTRNQPQHF. Here the CDR3 DNA reads TGTGCCAGCAGTTTAAGAGGGACAAGAAATCAGCCCCAGCATTTT.